The rows below give T cell receptor beta chains drawn from one sample of a study of regulatory T cells in long-lasting Graves disease. TCRdb recomputed calls from the multiplex PCR reads with MiXCR, one row per CDR3 protein. Among fewer than 550,000 distinct CDR3 sequences listed, 20% to 25% were seen once. The source was peripheral blood mononuclear cells (PBMCs), collected when the disease was refractory, from a patient treated with antithyroid drugs. The receptors come from a female donor with Graves disease. Both conserved end residues are part of each CDR3. The D gene is left open where the match is weak. Size tells how often a clone was seen (once, few, many) or the class of an expanded clone, and some rows leave it out.

size: many
D: TRBD1
V: TRBV3-1
J: TRBJ2-7
CDR3: CASSQVTGDEQYF
DNA: TGTGCCAGCAGCCAAGTGACAGGGGACGAGCAGTACTTC

size: few
D: -
V: TRBV6-1
J: TRBJ1-1
CDR3: CASRGDMYTEAFF
DNA: TGTGCCAGCAGGGGGGACATGTACACTGAAGCTTTCTTT

size: many
D: TRBD1
V: TRBV28
J: TRBJ1-5
CDR3: CASSLRDSSNQPQHF
DNA: TGTGCCAGCAGTTTAAGGGACAGTAGCAATCAGCCCCAGCATTTT

size: -
D: -
V: TRBV2
J: TRBJ2-1
CDR3: CASRNTRGGVNEQFF
DNA: TGTGCCAGCAGGAACACGCGGGGCGGGGTCAATGAGCAGTTCTTC

size: -
D: -
V: TRBV7-3
J: TRBJ1-2
CDR3: CASSYTGTLNYGYTF
DNA: TGTGCCAGCAGTTACACAGGGACCCTCAACTATGGCTACACCTTC

size: -
D: -
V: TRBV9
J: TRBJ1-2
CDR3: CASSVSGGAREGYTF
DNA: TGTGCCAGCAGCGTAAGTGGAGGGGCCCGGGAGGGCTACACCTTC

size: -
D: -
V: TRBV29-1
J: TRBJ2-3
CDR3: CSAIGGDSSTDTQYF
DNA: TGCAGCGCAATAGGTGGAGATTCTAGCACAGATACGCAGTATTTT

size: once
D: -
V: TRBV28
J: TRBJ2-5
CDR3: CASSTLGVETQYF
DNA: TGTGCCAGCAGCACGCTAGGGGTGGAGACCCAGTACTTC

size: few
D: -
V: TRBV7-9
J: TRBJ2-7
CDR3: CASSTQDSSSYEQYF
DNA: TGTGCCAGCAGCACCCAGGACAGCAGCTCCTACGAGCAGTACTTC

size: -
D: -
V: TRBV19
J: TRBJ1-6
CDR3: CASSTRDLNSPLHF
DNA: TGTGCCAGTAGTACGCGGGACCTGAATTCACCCCTCCACTTT

size: few
D: -
V: TRBV6-2/TRBV6-3
J: TRBJ2-6
CDR3: CASSYSSEGIIISSGANVLTF
DNA: TGTGCCAGCAGTTACTCGAGCGAAGGGATAATAATTTCCTCTGGGGCCAACGTCCTGACTTTC

size: few
D: -
V: TRBV5-1
J: TRBJ2-2
CDR3: CASNWAETGELFF
DNA: TGCGCCAGCAACTGGGCTGAGACCGGGGAGCTGTTTTTT

size: few
D: -
V: TRBV7-9
J: TRBJ1-1
CDR3: CASSPLTYTEAFF
DNA: TGTGCCAGCAGCCCCCTAACATACACTGAAGCTTTCTTT

size: many
D: -
V: TRBV2
J: TRBJ1-5
CDR3: CASSPDSQPQHF
DNA: TGTGCCAGCAGTCCCGACAGCCAGCCCCAGCATTTT

size: -
D: -
V: TRBV20-1
J: TRBJ2-7
CDR3: CSANLGSSYEQYF
DNA: TGCAGTGCAAACCTAGGGAGCTCCTACGAGCAGTACTTC

size: few
D: -
V: TRBV19
J: TRBJ2-5
CDR3: CASSSQHQETQYF
DNA: TGTGCCAGTAGTTCTCAGCACCAAGAGACCCAGTACTTC

size: few
D: -
V: TRBV7-9
J: TRBJ2-7
CDR3: CASSSDIQPYEQYF
DNA: TGTGCCAGCAGCTCGGACATACAACCCTACGAGCAGTACTTC

size: -
D: -
V: TRBV6-2/TRBV6-3
J: TRBJ2-6
CDR3: CASRESSGANVLTF
DNA: TGTGCCAGCAGGGAAAGCTCTGGGGCCAACGTCCTGACTTTC

size: -
D: TRBD2
V: TRBV7-9
J: TRBJ2-7
CDR3: CASSPPRREPNEQYF
DNA: TGTGCCAGCTCACCACCGAGGCGGGAGCCCAACGAGCAGTACTTC

size: few
D: -
V: TRBV5-1
J: TRBJ1-4
CDR3: CASSAGAQPTNEKLFF
DNA: TGCGCCAGCAGCGCAGGGGCCCAACCAACTAATGAAAAACTGTTTTTT

size: many
D: TRBD1
V: TRBV6-5
J: TRBJ1-1
CDR3: CASSSNSGGAEAFF
DNA: TGTGCCAGCAGTTCCAACTCAGGGGGGGCTGAAGCTTTCTTT

size: many
D: -
V: TRBV7-2
J: TRBJ1-1
CDR3: CASSRSEGNTEAFF
DNA: TGTGCCAGCAGTAGATCGGAGGGGAACACTGAAGCTTTCTTT

size: many
D: -
V: TRBV12-5
J: TRBJ2-5
CDR3: CASGLGVGSHWGETQYF
DNA: TGTGCTAGTGGTTTAGGCGTGGGCAGTCACTGGGGGGAGACCCAGTACTTC

size: many
D: -
V: TRBV11-3
J: TRBJ2-7
CDR3: CASSTQLYEQYF
DNA: TGTGCCAGCAGCACCCAGCTCTACGAGCAGTACTTC

size: many
D: TRBD1
V: TRBV28
J: TRBJ1-5
CDR3: CASSWGDRVAQPQHF
DNA: TGTGCCAGCAGTTGGGGCGACAGGGTGGCTCAGCCCCAGCATTTT

size: many
D: TRBD1
V: TRBV28
J: TRBJ1-5
CDR3: CASSLTGGSQPQHF
DNA: TGTGCCAGTAGCCTGACAGGGGGCAGTCAGCCCCAGCATTTT

size: few
D: -
V: TRBV12-3/TRBV12-4
J: TRBJ1-1
CDR3: CASSLKTEAFF
DNA: TGTGCCAGCAGTTTGAAGACTGAAGCTTTCTTT

size: -
D: -
V: TRBV2
J: TRBJ1-1
CDR3: CASRPGSMNTEAFF
DNA: TGTGCCAGCAGACCGGGATCGATGAACACTGAAGCTTTCTTT

size: -
D: TRBD2
V: TRBV19
J: TRBJ2-1
CDR3: CASSPSLAGVYNEQFF
DNA: TGTGCCAGTAGTCCCTCACTAGCGGGAGTTTACAATGAGCAGTTCTTC

size: few
D: TRBD2
V: TRBV28
J: TRBJ2-1
CDR3: CASIGLAAYNEQFF
DNA: TGTGCCAGTATAGGACTAGCGGCTTACAATGAGCAGTTCTTC

size: few
D: -
V: TRBV7-9
J: TRBJ2-7
CDR3: CASSEGLLTYEQYF
DNA: TGTGCCAGCAGCGAAGGACTACTCACCTACGAGCAGTACTTC

size: few
D: -
V: TRBV7-9
J: TRBJ2-6
CDR3: CASSLDGATLTF
DNA: TGTGCCAGCAGCTTAGATGGGGCGACCCTGACTTTC

size: -
D: -
V: TRBV7-2
J: TRBJ1-6
CDR3: CASSLDKQGDSPLHF
DNA: TGTGCCAGCAGCTTGGACAAACAAGGGGATTCACCCCTCCACTTT

size: many
D: TRBD1
V: TRBV6-1
J: TRBJ1-1
CDR3: CASRGTGGDTEAFF
DNA: TGTGCCAGCAGGGGGACAGGGGGCGACACTGAAGCTTTCTTT

size: many
D: -
V: TRBV28
J: TRBJ2-7
CDR3: CASSLSGIGWEQYF
DNA: TGTGCCAGCAGTTTATCGGGGATCGGATGGGAGCAGTACTTC

size: many
D: TRBD2
V: TRBV12-3/TRBV12-4
J: TRBJ2-5
CDR3: CASSRAGGQETQYF
DNA: TGTGCCAGCAGTAGAGCGGGGGGCCAAGAGACCCAGTACTTC

size: few
D: -
V: TRBV12-5
J: TRBJ2-1
CDR3: CASGLGYNEQFF
DNA: TGTGCTAGTGGTTTGGGGTACAATGAGCAGTTCTTC

size: many
D: -
V: TRBV28
J: TRBJ1-5
CDR3: CASSFGFQPQHF
DNA: TGTGCCAGCAGTTTTGGGTTTCAGCCCCAGCATTTT